The 29 T cell receptor beta chains presented below share a single source sample, sequenced in a study of T cell changes during pregnancy in multiple sclerosis. Only in-frame clones appear in the TCRdb table, and some are missing; sequencing was by immunoSEQ multiplex PCR. The repertoire consists of tens of thousands of clones, with 93% occurring once and the leading ten covering around 0.43%. The material sequenced was CD4+ T cells from peripheral blood mononuclear cells, taken after pregnancy. The receptor set was obtained from a female donor with multiple sclerosis, enrolled in a pregnancy study.

CDR3 bases: TGTGCCAGCAGCCCCGCCGGGGCGGGGGGTGATTACGAGCAGTACTTC. Residues: CASSPAGAGGDYEQYF. This rearrangement joins TRBV7-3 to TRBJ2-7; 8 positions match TRBD2. The CDR3 loop spans 16 amino acids. The V gene's germline CDR1 is SGHTA and CDR2 FQGTGA. The J segment lost 4 bases and the V segment lost 5 bases, leaving 13 bases of the junction unmatched.

The rearrangement joins TRBV4-3 to TRBJ1-1; 7 nucleotides match TRBD1. Germline CDR1 and CDR2: LGHNA and YSLEER. The CDR3 runs to 14 residues. The V segment lost 6 bases and the J segment 10 bases; nucleotides outside the gene matches: 14. The CDR3 coding sequence is TGCGCCAGCAGACTAAATGACAGGGAGCTGGCAGCTTTCTTT. Encoded protein: CASRLNDRELAAFF.

CDR3 DNA sequence: TGTGCCAGCAGTTACTGGGGACAGGGGGCGGCCGGGGAGCTGTTTTTT. Translation gives CASSYWGQGAAGELFF. The chain has TRBV6-5 and TRBJ2-2, with 12 bases aligning to TRBD1. V trimming: 1 base; J trimming: 6 bases; junction bases outside the gene matches: 3. CDR3 length: 16 residues. Germline V gene data show CDR1 as MNHEY and CDR2 as SVGAGI.

The V gene is TRBV18, the J gene TRBJ2-7; 7 nucleotides match TRBD1. Germline assignment: CDR1 KGHSH and CDR2 LQKENI. Trimming took 3 bases from V and 6 from J; bases not matched to a gene: 5. This CDR3 contains 13 residues. CDR3 region: CASSPDRVAEQYF. The DNA for the CDR3 is TGTGCCAGCTCACCTGACAGGGTGGCCGAGCAGTACTTC.

V and J are TRBV5-4 and TRBJ2-3, with D perhaps matching TRBD2 (6 bases). The CDR3 runs to 17 residues. V was pared by 0 bases and J by 3 bases, with 17 bases between. Germline CDR1 reads SGHNT; CDR2 reads YYREEE (reference sequence). The CDR3 loop is CASSLGLPGDRTDTQYF. CDR3 nucleotide sequence: TGTGCCAGCAGCTTGGGGCTCCCGGGAGATCGAACAGATACGCAGTATTTT.

Only a few counts were recorded for this clone. The rearrangement links TRBV11-3 to TRBJ1-1, with a tentative D call TRBD1 (5 bases). The CDR3 sequence is 12 residues long. The V and J ends lost 7 bases and 4 bases respectively, with 10 bases between them. In germline, CDR1 is SGHNT, CDR2 YENEEA. CDR3 DNA sequence: TGTGCCAGCAAGGGGAGGTCCACTGAAGCTTTCTTT. Amino acids: CASKGRSTEAFF. The complete variable domain, with remaining parts taken from reference TRBV11-3 and TRBJ1-1, reads EAGVVQSPRYKIIEKKQPVAFWCNPISGHNTLYWYLQNLGQGPELLIRYENEEAVDDSQLPKDRFSAERLKGVDSTLKIQPAELGDSAVYLCASKGRSTEAFFGQGTRLTVV.

The chain is built from TRBV6-5 and TRBJ2-7, with 8 bases that match TRBD1. With 2 bases clipped from V and 2 bases from J, the junction kept 5 bases outside the gene matches. The CDR3 spans 15 residues. CDR1 MNHEY and CDR2 SVGAGI come from the germline V gene. CDR3 sequence: CASSYHETGAYEQYF. In DNA, the CDR3 is TGTGCCAGCAGTTACCATGAGACAGGGGCCTACGAGCAGTACTTC.

The chain couples TRBV5-4 to TRBJ2-3; the D is unclear. Per germline, CDR1 SGHNT and CDR2 YYREEE (reference sequence). V shed 0 bases and J shed 0 bases, with 8 bases lying between them. The CDR3 spans 15 residues. CDR3 amino acids: CASSLGAWSTDTQYF. As DNA, the CDR3 is TGTGCCAGCAGCTTGGGGGCTTGGAGCACAGATACGCAGTATTTT.

This clone has just one count. The chain carries TRBV5-1 and TRBJ2-5; 7 nucleotides agree with TRBD1. The J call may not be correct, given that the DNA end is closer to TRBJ2-7. Germline CDR1 is SGHRS and CDR2 is YFSETQ. The length of the CDR3 is 15 residues. The CDR3 reads CASSFSGTAVYEQYF. The CDR3, as DNA: TGCGCCAGCAGCTTCTCCGGGACAGCAGTCTACGAGCAGTACTTC.

This clone was detected once. The chain joins TRBV7-9 to TRBJ1-6, with D possibly TRBD1 on 5 matching bases. In germline, CDR1 is SEHNR, CDR2 FQNEAQ (reference sequence). The CDR3 covers 14 residues. Trimming removed 5 bases at V and 7 bases at J, with 12 bases between. CDR3 loop: CASSPWGENSPLHF. In DNA, the CDR3 is TGTGCCAGCAGCCCCTGGGGGGAAAATTCACCCCTCCACTTT.

This clone occurred once. This chain joins TRBV7-9 and TRBJ2-3; weak D call: TRBD2 (6 bases). V dropped 0 bases and J dropped 0 bases, with 19 bases sitting between them. The CDR3 covers 19 residues. From germline, CDR1 is SEHNR and CDR2 FQNEAQ (reference sequence). CDR3 amino acids: CASSLALVGGELSTDTQYF. CDR3 nucleotide sequence: TGTGCCAGCAGCTTAGCTCTCGTCGGGGGAGAGCTCAGCACAGATACGCAGTATTTT.

This clone was found once. The chain employs TRBV25-1 and TRBJ1-1, with 7 bases aligning to TRBD1. The CDR3 loop spans 14 amino acids. Germline lookup yields CDR1 MGHDK and CDR2 SYGVNS. The V and J ends lost 5 bases and 1 base, in that order; junction bases with no gene match: 4. CDR3 residues: CASSHGDRNTEAFF. In nucleotides, the CDR3 is TGTGCCAGCAGTCACGGGGACAGGAACACTGAAGCTTTCTTT.

The chain employs TRBV9 and TRBJ2-3, with TRBD2 matching 7 bases. The CDR3 has 13 amino acids. V was pared by 4 bases and J by 5 bases, with 4 bases of the junction left unmatched. Germline CDR1 is SGDLS and CDR2 is YYNGEE. CDR3 nucleotides: TGTGCCAGCAGCTCTAGCGGAAAAGATACGCAGTATTTT. This translates into CASSSSGKDTQYF.

The gene calls are TRBV7-2 and TRBJ1-4; 7 bases line up with TRBD1. Per the germline V gene, CDR1 is SGHTA and CDR2 is FQGNSA. The CDR3 length is 14 residues. V dropped 5 bases and J dropped 5; count of bases not matched to a gene: 5. The CDR3 DNA is TGTGCCAGCAGCAGCGGACAGGCGAATGAAAAACTGTTTTTT. Protein: CASSSGQANEKLFF.

The chain carries TRBV9 and TRBJ1-3; D is unresolved. Germline CDR1 reads SGDLS; CDR2 reads YYNGEE. The CDR3 runs 12 residues. Trimming left V 3 bases short and J 7 bases short, with 8 bases between. CDR3 in DNA: TGTGCCAGCAGCGGGAGCTACAACACCATATATTTT. Amino acid sequence: CASSGSYNTIYF.

This clone has just a few counts. The chain couples TRBV18 to TRBJ1-1, with a tentative D call TRBD1 (5 bases). Germline V gives CDR1 KGHSH, CDR2 LQKENI. V was shortened by 2 bases and J by 0 bases, with 16 bases between the two germline ends. The CDR3 totals 17 residues. The CDR3 nucleotides read TGTGCCAGCTCACCAACCGGAGACAGCCTATTGAACACTGAAGCTTTCTTT. Translated, it gives CASSPTGDSLLNTEAFF.

The DNA for the CDR3 is TGTGCCAGCAGCTCCGAGGGCAATCAGCCCCAGCATTTT. Translation: CASSSEGNQPQHF. The genes are TRBV7-2 and TRBJ1-5, with D unclear. V dropped 4 bases and J dropped 2 bases, with 6 bases sitting between them. The CDR3 runs to 13 residues. Germline CDR1 and CDR2: SGHTA and FQGNSA. The full variable domain, its missing parts supplied by reference TRBV7-2 and TRBJ1-5, is GAGVSQSPSNKVTEKGKDVELRCDPISGHTALYWYRQSLGQGLEFLIYFQGNSAPDKSGLPSDRFSAERTGGSVSTLTIQRTQQEDSAVYLCASSSEGNQPQHFGDGTRLSIL.

Remarks on this clone: Sequence at one end of the junction differs from germline and may be a read error. The genes are TRBV7-9 and TRBJ1-3; D may be TRBD1 (6 bases). CDR1 SEHNR and CDR2 FQNEAQ come from the germline V gene (reference sequence). The CDR3 sequence is 15 residues long. The CDR3: CASSLGDISGNIIYF. The CDR3 coding sequence is TGTGCCAGCAGCTTAGGGGACATCTCTGGAAACATCATATATTTT.

The chain employs TRBV12-5 and TRBJ2-7, with D possibly TRBD1 on 6 matching bases. The CDR3 loop spans 16 amino acids. Germline V gene lookup returns CDR1 LGHNT and CDR2 FRNRAP. V was clipped by 0 bases and J by 4 bases, with 16 bases between them. Written as DNA, the CDR3 is TGTGCTAGTGGTTTGGTACTTGGACAGATCTTTTACGAGCAGTACTTC. Its translation is CASGLVLGQIFYEQYF.

J is TRBJ2-1 and V is TRBV6-5; 16 nucleotides match TRBD2. Germline-derived CDR1 and CDR2 are MNHEY and SVGAGI. V was clipped by 5 bases and J by 12 bases; unmatched bases: 7. The CDR3 totals 15 residues. CDR3 residues: CASSVTGTSGRGQFF. CDR3 nucleotide sequence: TGTGCCAGCAGTGTAACCGGGACTAGCGGGAGGGGGCAGTTCTTC.

This chain uses TRBV19 with TRBJ1-1; 9 bases agree with TRBD1. The V segment lost 10 bases and the J segment 3 bases; nucleotides outside the gene matches: 3. CDR1 is LNHDA and CDR2 is SQIVND in the germline V gene (reference sequence). The CDR3 length is 12 residues. CDR3 region: CATRDRDTEAFF. The CDR3 nucleotides are TGTGCCACCCGGGACAGGGACACTGAAGCTTTCTTT.

The chain employs TRBV6-5 and TRBJ1-5, with TRBD1 matching over 9 bases. With V trimmed by 6 bases and J by 0 bases, 3 bases remained unmatched. CDR1 and CDR2 (germline): MNHEY, SVGAGI. This CDR3 has 15 amino acids. As DNA, the CDR3 is TGTGCCAGCAGCTGGGACAGGGATAGCAATCAGCCCCAGCATTTT. Protein product: CASSWDRDSNQPQHF.

This clone was observed a handful of times. The V and J genes are TRBV5-1 and TRBJ1-1; D unclear. CDR1 and CDR2 from the germline V gene are SGHRS and YFSETQ. Deletions cut 5 bases from V and 1 base from J, with 12 bases between. This CDR3 contains 14 residues. The CDR3 loop reads CASSTNLGNTEAFF. CDR3 coding DNA: TGCGCCAGCAGTACTAATTTGGGGAACACTGAAGCTTTCTTT.

This sequence joins TRBV7-8 and TRBJ2-2; 7 bases fit TRBD1. V dropped 5 bases and J dropped 5; count of bases not matched to a gene: 5. CDR3 size: 14 residues. CDR1 and CDR2 (germline): SGHVS, FQNEAQ. The CDR3 DNA sequence: TGTGCCAGCAGCCCCCAGGGGGTGACCGGGGAGCTGTTTTTT. Translated: CASSPQGVTGELFF.

The V and J genes are TRBV5-1 and TRBJ1-1; D perhaps matches TRBD1 (6 bases). Trimming took off 0 bases at V and 4 bases at J, with 10 bases between the two ends. The CDR3 is made up of 14 amino acids. In germline, CDR1 is SGHRS, CDR2 YFSETQ. The CDR3 DNA is TGCGCCAGCAGCTTGGGGGCGGGGGCCACTGAAGCTTTCTTT. Protein product: CASSLGAGATEAFF.

V is TRBV6-5 and J is TRBJ1-3; D gene unclear. There are 13 residues in the CDR3. Between the trimmed V and J ends, which lost 8 bases and 0 bases, there was a span of 8 bases. Per the germline V gene, CDR1 is MNHEY and CDR2 is SVGAGI. As DNA, the CDR3 is TGTGCCAGCGCGAGAAGCTCTGGAAACACCATATATTTT. As protein: CASARSSGNTIYF.

The rearrangement uses TRBV6-1 and TRBJ2-7; no reliable D call. The V gene's germline CDR1 is MNHNS and CDR2 SASEGT. The CDR3 runs to 12 residues. V gave up 0 bases and J gave up 8 bases, with 8 bases separating them. CDR3 residues: CASSEARPQQYF. The CDR3 DNA follows: TGTGCCAGCAGTGAAGCGCGGCCTCAGCAGTACTTC.

This chain joins TRBV9 and TRBJ2-5, with 8 positions matching TRBD1. Trimming at V came to 2 bases and at J to 10 bases, leaving 13 bases not matched to a gene. CDR3 length: 15 residues. The germline V gene encodes CDR1 SGDLS and CDR2 YYNGEE. CDR3 nucleotides: TGTGCCAGCAGCGTGGCCGGGACAGGATTCCCGCTCCAGTACTTC. Its protein is CASSVAGTGFPLQYF.

This rearrangement joins TRBV18 to TRBJ1-4; weak D call: TRBD1 (5 bases). Germline V gene lookup returns CDR1 KGHSH and CDR2 LQKENI. The CDR3 runs to 14 residues. Trimming removed 3 bases at V and 12 bases at J, with 17 bases between. The CDR3 bases are TGTGCCAGCTCACCCTTGGAGGGGTTAGGTGAACTGTTTTTT. It codes for CASSPLEGLGELFF.